This T cell receptor beta chain originates from a study of vaccination and CD4 T cells after COVID-19 (dated by TCRdb to the early 2020s). About the full investigation: In the convalescent cohort there were six males and four females, among whom were two Hispanic individuals, seven Caucasians, two Asians and one multiracial person. Each participant got two doses of either the Pfizer-BioNTech BNT162b2 vaccine (n=8) or the Moderna mRNA-1273 vaccine (n=2). For stimulating the cultures, overlapping spike peptide pools were used, derived from SARS-CoV-2 as well as from the common cold coronaviruses HCoV-NL63, HCoV-OC43 and HCoV-229E. The spike-specific CD4+ TCR repertoire was compared before and after mRNA vaccination in 10 COVID-19 convalescent patients and several infection-naive healthy vaccine recipients. Post-vaccine blood samples were taken a median of around 70 days after the second vaccine dose, with a range of about 13 to 250 days. In control cultures, a CEFX viral epitope pool was used as positive control, an HIV-1 Nef peptide pool was used as negative control, or no peptide was added. Post-COVID blood samples from convalescent patients were collected a median of around 110 days after diagnosis, with a range of about 35 to 180 days. What the study reported, not specific to this receptor: An increase in the median number of SARS-CoV-2-reactive clonotypes from approximately 20 after infection to a few dozen after vaccination was observed, but the change was not found to be significant. Nearly all vaccine-specific clones in convalescent patients (304 of 307) were mono-reactive for SARS-CoV-2 spike rather than cross-reactive with common cold coronaviruses. Among the post-vaccine SARS-CoV-2-reactive clones in convalescent patients, a median 86.3% showed up only after vaccination, which suggests vaccine-specific priming. Relatively few convalescent patients were included in the study, and early timepoints after natural infection were not analyzed.

This specimen's treatment or condition label, interpreted: approximately nine-day PBMC culture with coronavirus spike peptide pools or control peptides (ViraFEST assay). The ViraFEST assay was used in the study, in which antigen-specific T cells were expanded with peptide pools and expanded clonotypes were subsequently identified by TCR sequencing. Negative nucleocapsid antibody tests before and after vaccination confirmed that the healthy vaccine recipients had no prior SARS-CoV-2 infection. Over 1.5 million PBMCs per well were cultured in IMDM with roughly 4.8% human AB serum and roughly 10 IU/ml IL-2, plus 10 ug/ml peptide pools. Half of the culture medium was replaced with fresh IL-2-containing medium on days 3 and 7. After less than 12 days of culture, CD4+ T cells were isolated by negative selection using the EasySep CD4+ T cell isolation kit. Ficoll-Paque Plus gradient centrifugation was used to isolate PBMCs from whole blood, and the isolated PBMCs were then either used fresh or cryopreserved at -140C. Culture conditions were generally each tested in triplicate wells.

As for this clonotype: What antigen it recognizes has not been identified. Per-base qualities were not stored, and no clone one base away is much larger.

The CDR3 goes from the cysteine to the phenylalanine over 12 residues. Only the CDR3 part of the read is kept: 36 bases, read in frame from the first base. V is reduced by 4 bases and J by 3 bases, leaving a spacing of 4 bases between them. The germline V gene yields MNHNS for CDR1 and SASEGT for CDR2. Library construction relied on PCR. DNA from cultured CD4+ T cells was subjected to TCR sequencing with the Oncomine TCR Beta short-read assay at the Johns Hopkins FTIC core. Genomic DNA was extracted from the cultured CD4+ T cells with the QIAamp micro DNA kit. Oncomine TCR Beta libraries made from cultured CD4+ T cells were pooled using unique dual indexes and sequenced on an Illumina iSeq 100. The paper's data handling went like this. Non-productive sequences were removed, and CDR3s not starting with C, not ending with F or W, or shorter than 7 amino acids were discarded. Antigen-specific clonotypes were identified using the MANAFEST web application through comparison of peptide-stimulated wells with reference and other culture wells. An FDR below 0.05, an odds ratio above 5, and a productive frequency above 0.1% in at least two of three replicate wells were required for clones to be considered positive. A clonotype counted as cross-reactive if it showed significant expansion both in the SARS-CoV-2 spike wells and in at least one common cold coronavirus spike condition. CDR3 homology was assessed with Levenshtein distances (stringdist) and unrooted phylogenetic trees (ape) in R version 3.6.1. TCRdb handled the public reads itself, with Q25 trimming in fastp and clone calling in MiXCR, and kept productive beta chains. Each record represents a unique CDR3 protein, reported with the most common genes and DNA among its rows. The V and J calls reflect TCRdb's pipeline rather than the authors' work. The sample has just over 20,000 distinct CDR3 sequences on record, 62% of them singletons. Approximately 22% of the sample is held by the ten biggest clonotypes.

This chain is built from TRBV6-1 and TRBJ1-5; no D gene is confidently identified. The clonotype originates from a human donor who received a COVID-19 vaccine. Source: CD4+ T cells from blood, cultured in vitro, taken before SARS-CoV-2 vaccination. CDR3 loop: CASSAINQPQHF. DNA sequence: TGTGCCAGCAGTGCGATCAATCAGCCCCAGCATTTT.